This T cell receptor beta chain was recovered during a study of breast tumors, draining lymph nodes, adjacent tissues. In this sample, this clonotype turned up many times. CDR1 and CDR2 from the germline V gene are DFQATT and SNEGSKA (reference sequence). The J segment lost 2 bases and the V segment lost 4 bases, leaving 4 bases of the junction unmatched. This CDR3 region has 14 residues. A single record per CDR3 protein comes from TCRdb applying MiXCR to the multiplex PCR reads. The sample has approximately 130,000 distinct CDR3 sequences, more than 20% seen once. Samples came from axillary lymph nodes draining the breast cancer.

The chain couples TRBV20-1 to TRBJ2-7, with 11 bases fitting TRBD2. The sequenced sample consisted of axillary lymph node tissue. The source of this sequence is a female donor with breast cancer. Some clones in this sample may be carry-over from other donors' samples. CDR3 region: CSATLLAGAYEQYF. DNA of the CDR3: TGCAGTGCTACCCTACTAGCGGGAGCCTACGAGCAGTACTTC.